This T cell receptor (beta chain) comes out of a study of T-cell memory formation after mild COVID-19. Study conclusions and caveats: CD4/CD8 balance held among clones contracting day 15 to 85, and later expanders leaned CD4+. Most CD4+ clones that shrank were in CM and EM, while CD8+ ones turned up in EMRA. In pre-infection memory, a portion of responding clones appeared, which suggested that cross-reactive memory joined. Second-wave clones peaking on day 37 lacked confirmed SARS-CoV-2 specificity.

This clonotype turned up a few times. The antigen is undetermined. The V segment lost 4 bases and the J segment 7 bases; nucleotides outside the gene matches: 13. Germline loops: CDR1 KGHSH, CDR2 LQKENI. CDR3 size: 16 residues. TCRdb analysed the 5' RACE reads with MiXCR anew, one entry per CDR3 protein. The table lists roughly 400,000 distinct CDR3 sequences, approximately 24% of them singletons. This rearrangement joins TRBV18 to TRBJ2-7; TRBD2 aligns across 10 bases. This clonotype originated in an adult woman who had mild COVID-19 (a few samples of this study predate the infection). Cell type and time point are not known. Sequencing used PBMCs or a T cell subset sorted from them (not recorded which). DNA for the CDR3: TGTGCCAGCTCACTCCCGGTGGTAGCGGGAGGCGTGGAGCAGTACTTC. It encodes CASSLPVVAGGVEQYF. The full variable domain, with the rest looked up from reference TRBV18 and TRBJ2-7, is NAGVMQNPRHLVRRRGQEARLRCSPMKGHSHVYWYRQLPEEGLKFMVYLQKENIIDESGMPKERFSAEFPKEGPSILRIQQVVRGDSAAYFCASSLPVVAGGVEQYFGPGTRLTVT.